This passage covers 15 T cell receptor beta chains from one sample sequenced in a study of blood T cell repertoires in COVID-19. The data were produced by immunoSEQ multiplex PCR, yet TCRdb's version contains in-frame clones alone and is incomplete. The table records approximately 210,000 clones, roughly nine tenths of them present only once. The source material was peripheral blood. Source of these receptors: a woman aged 70-85 years with acute or convalescent COVID-19.

J is TRBJ2-2 and V is TRBV3-1 (or the pseudogene TRBV3-2), with 8 nucleotides matching TRBD2. Germline V gives CDR1 LGHDT, CDR2 YNNKEL (reference sequence). Losses at the gene ends were 5 bases for V and 4 bases for J; bases not matched to a gene: 3. This CDR3 has 14 amino acids. The CDR3 DNA sequence: TGTGCCAGCAGCATTAGCGGGGTCACCGGGGAGCTGTTTTTT. Protein: CASSISGVTGELFF.

This clone was recorded a few times. This rearrangement joins TRBV7-8 to TRBJ1-2, with D tentatively TRBD1 (5 bases). The CDR3 sequence is 15 residues long. The V end was cut by 2 bases, the J end by 0 bases, with 10 bases between. Germline V gene data show CDR1 as SGHVS and CDR2 as FQNEAQ. The CDR3 DNA sequence: TGTGCCAGCAGCTTATCTAGACAGACTAACTATGGCTACACCTTC. This codes for CASSLSRQTNYGYTF.

The chain joins TRBV5-1 to TRBJ2-3; 13 bases agree with TRBD2. V lost 3 bases, J lost 6 bases, and 10 bases stayed unmatched. CDR1 and CDR2 (germline): SGHRS, YFSETQ. The CDR3 contains 17 residues. CDR3 residues: CASSWGRTSGGWDTQYF. The CDR3 region has the DNA TGCGCCAGCAGCTGGGGAAGGACTAGCGGGGGCTGGGATACGCAGTATTTT. The entire variable domain, with the rest obtained from reference TRBV5-1 and TRBJ2-3, is as follows: KAGVTQTPRYLIKTRGQQVTLSCSPISGHRSVSWYQQTPGQGLQFLFEYFSETQRNKGNFPGRFSGRQFSNSRSEMNVSTLELGDSALYLCASSWGRTSGGWDTQYFGPGTRLTVL.

The chain uses TRBV5-8 and TRBJ1-5; 7 bases are shared with TRBD1. Trimming took 2 bases from V and 6 from J; bases not matched to a gene: 2. The CDR3 runs 13 residues. Looked up from germline, CDR1 is SGHTS and CDR2 is YDEGEE. The CDR3 nucleotides read TGTGCCAGCAGCTTAAACAGGGGTCAGCCCCAGCATTTT. Translated, it gives CASSLNRGQPQHF.

This chain uses TRBV28 with TRBJ1-1; 7 bases line up with TRBD1. This CDR3 is 16 amino acids long. J gave up 1 base and V 4 bases, and 9 bases lay outside the gene matches. Germline V gene sequence: CDR1 MDHEN, CDR2 SYDVKM. This chain's CDR3 is CASSSLLTGENTEAFF. For the CDR3, the DNA is TGTGCCAGCAGTTCCCTACTCACAGGGGAGAACACTGAAGCTTTCTTT.

The genes are TRBV12-3 or TRBV12-4 and TRBJ2-7; perhaps TRBD1 as D (5 bases). V lost 8 bases and J lost 3, with 14 bases in between. The CDR3 has 13 amino acids. In DNA form, the CDR3 reads TGTGCCAGCGGGTCCTTAGGGGTCTACGAGCAGTACTTC. It is translated as CASGSLGVYEQYF.

The chain combines TRBV5-5 with TRBJ2-1, with TRBD2 matching over 9 bases. The germline CDR1 and CDR2 sequences are SGHKS and YYEKEE (reference sequence). With V trimmed by 4 bases and J by 7 bases, 15 bases remained unmatched. The CDR3 has 17 amino acids. CDR3 amino acids: CASSLRLAESYGNEQFF. As DNA, the CDR3 is TGTGCCAGCAGCCTACGACTAGCGGAGAGCTACGGGAATGAGCAGTTCTTC.

This clone was detected a few times. The chain combines TRBV12-3 or TRBV12-4 with TRBJ2-5; perhaps TRBD2 as D (6 bases). Trimming removed 6 bases at V and 4 bases at J, with 9 bases between. The CDR3 runs 12 residues. The CDR3 loop is CASRGGIETQYF. The CDR3 DNA reads as TGTGCCAGCAGGGGGGGTATAGAGACCCAGTACTTC.

The rearrangement joins TRBV10-2 to TRBJ2-7, with 12 bases lining up with TRBD2. This CDR3 has 14 amino acids. The germline CDR1 and CDR2 sequences are WSHSY and SAAADI. V gave up 6 bases and J gave up 3 bases; unmatched junction bases: 3. This CDR3 is CASRPTSGSYEQYF. The DNA for the CDR3 is TGCGCCAGCAGGCCGACTAGCGGGAGCTACGAGCAGTACTTC.

The chain uses TRBV3-1 (or the pseudogene TRBV3-2) and TRBJ1-1; D may be TRBD1 (6 bases). Germline CDR1 LGHDT, CDR2 YNNKEL (reference sequence). Trimming took 4 bases from V and 0 from J, leaving 6 bases between them. The CDR3 consists of 13 residues. The chain's CDR3 is CASSRTVNTEAFF. The CDR3 bases are TGTGCCAGCAGCCGGACAGTGAACACTGAAGCTTTCTTT.

The chain combines TRBV7-2 with TRBJ2-5; D is unresolved. Trimming took 1 base from V and 5 from J, leaving 11 bases between them. CDR1 SGHTA and CDR2 FQGNSA come from the germline V gene. The CDR3 is 14 amino acids. CDR3 protein: CASSLERLTETQYF. The CDR3 region has the DNA TGTGCCAGCAGCTTAGAAAGACTGACGGAGACCCAGTACTTC.

J is TRBJ2-2 and V is TRBV27, with D perhaps matching TRBD2 (5 bases). V lost 3 bases and J lost 7, with 15 bases in between. CDR3 length: 15 residues. Germline CDR1 reads MNHEY; CDR2 reads SMNVEV (reference sequence). CDR3 protein: CASSFSTNLIGELFF. DNA of the CDR3: TGTGCCAGCAGTTTTTCGACTAACCTCATCGGGGAGCTGTTTTTT.

This sequence joins TRBV6-5 and TRBJ1-4; D perhaps matches TRBD1 (6 bases). CDR1 and CDR2 from the germline V gene are MNHEY and SVGAGI. Trimming cost V 8 bases and J 7 bases, with 14 bases left between them. This CDR3 contains 13 residues. The CDR3: CASLQGWGEKLFF. The DNA of the CDR3 is TGTGCCAGCTTACAGGGTTGGGGTGAAAAACTGTTTTTT.

The J gene is TRBJ2-1, the V gene TRBV6-4, with a possible D match to TRBD2 (5 bases). Trimming pared 7 bases from V and 6 bases from J, leaving 13 bases between. CDR3 length: 13 amino acids. Germline values: CDR1 MRHNA, CDR2 SNTAGT. In nucleotides, the CDR3 is TGTGCCAGCAAAGGCGAGGGATTCAATGAGCAGTTCTTC. Residues: CASKGEGFNEQFF.

This chain joins TRBV14 and TRBJ1-4, with 7 positions matching TRBD1. The J segment lost 6 bases and the V segment lost 6 bases, leaving 16 bases of the junction unmatched. The CDR3 spans 17 residues. Germline loops: CDR1 SGHDN, CDR2 FVKESK. The CDR3 DNA reads TGTGCCAGCAGTAAGACAGGGCCGCTCATTCGGGATGAAAAACTGTTTTTT. Its protein product is CASSKTGPLIRDEKLFF.